The 14 T cell receptor beta chains in this list originate from one sample, sequenced in a study of HIV-infected patients and healthy controls. Whole blood was used without fractionation, so all unsorted peripheral T cells were included. Alpha and beta constant-region primers primed reverse transcription of around 500 ng RNA. Using multiplexing indices, alpha and beta chain libraries were generated apart by chain-specific third strand synthesis. TCRdb reanalysed the 5' RACE reads using MiXCR and keeps one entry per CDR3 protein. The sample includes a few thousand distinct CDR3 sequences, roughly 15% of them seen just once. The sample here was blood, taken before antiretroviral therapy. These TCRs come from an adult with HIV infection.

The sample holds many counts of this clonotype. The junction departs from the called germline gene at one end, perhaps through a read error. The chain uses TRBV11-1 and TRBJ2-1; D is possibly TRBD2 (7 bases). The CDR3 is 12 residues long. Germline V CDR1 and CDR2: SGHAT, FQDESV (reference sequence). The CDR3 region has the DNA TGTGCCAGCAGCTCGGAGGGGGGCGGGGGAGTCTTC. Amino acids: CASSSEGGGGVF.

Sample share makes this clonotype medium-sized. The chain has TRBV10-3 and TRBJ2-3, with D hard to call. CDR3 length equals 11 residues. CDR1 and CDR2 (germline): ENHRY, SYGVKD. Trimming removed 7 bases at V and 9 bases at J, with 11 bases between. CDR3 amino acids: CAITRGLTQYF. Here the CDR3 DNA reads TGTGCCATCACCAGAGGATTGACGCAGTATTTT.

This clonotype was counted ten times or more. CDR3 region: CASSSTRGRQETQYF. Here the CDR3 DNA reads TGTGCCAGCAGCTCGACCAGGGGACGGCAAGAGACCCAGTACTTC. The V and J genes are TRBV11-2 and TRBJ2-5; TRBD1 might be the D (6 bases). The CDR3 sequence is 15 residues long. Deletions cut 4 bases from V and 2 bases from J, with 14 bases between. The germline V gene has CDR1 SGHAT and CDR2 FQNNGV.

This clonotype is judged medium-sized. V gene TRBV7-4 combines with J gene TRBJ1-1; D might be TRBD1 (5 bases). This CDR3 has 15 residues. The V end lost 9 bases, the J end lost 3 bases, and 20 bases lay between the germline ends. Germline CDR1 reads SGHVT; CDR2 reads SQSDAQ. Here the CDR3 DNA reads TGTGCCAGGACCCGGGACTCCTCGTCCCACACTGAAGCTTTCTTT. It translates to CARTRDSSSHTEAFF.

This clonotype has ten or more counts. The chain couples TRBV4-2 to TRBJ1-5; D is uncertain. The CDR3 is 13 amino acids. The germline V gene has CDR1 LGHNA and CDR2 YNFKEQ. V lost 0 bases to trimming and J lost 6 bases, with 6 bases between them. DNA for the CDR3: TGTGCCAGCAGCCAAGAGGACGGTCAGCCCCAGCATTTT. Its protein product is CASSQEDGQPQHF.

This clonotype came up many times. CDR3 region: CASSLGGQLRSATEAFF. In DNA form, the CDR3 reads TGTGCCAGCAGCTTGGGGGGTCAGCTCCGGTCGGCCACTGAAGCTTTCTTT. The chain is built from TRBV5-4 and TRBJ1-1; D call uncertain. V lost 0 bases and J lost 4, with 19 bases in between. This CDR3 comprises 17 residues. Looked up from germline, CDR1 is SGHNT and CDR2 is YYREEE (reference sequence).

The table lists this clonotype with a few counts. A single base separates this from a much larger clone, so it may be a read error. V and J are TRBV6-5 and TRBJ2-2, with TRBD2 matching over 9 bases. The CDR3 consists of 16 residues. Per the germline V gene, CDR1 is MNHEY and CDR2 is SVGAGI. The CDR3 spells CASSSIAGDSTVELFF. As DNA, the CDR3 is TGTGCCAGCAGTTCGATAGCGGGAGATAGCACCGTGGAGCTGTTTTTT.

The rearrangement joins TRBV24-1 to TRBJ1-1; D is undetermined. The germline CDR1 and CDR2 sequences are KGHDR and SFDVKD. CDR3 length equals 11 residues. Here the CDR3 reads CAASLGTEAFF. CDR3 DNA sequence: TGTGCAGCCAGTTTGGGAACTGAAGCTTTCTTT.

Judged by abundance, this clonotype is medium-sized. This chain joins TRBV18 and TRBJ1-5; D uncertain. The CDR3 sequence is 13 residues long. The V end was cut by 2 bases, the J end by 7 bases, with 9 bases between. Germline CDR1 and CDR2: KGHSH and LQKENI. The CDR3 coding sequence is TGTGCCAGCTCACCAGGGTTGCGGCAGCCCCAGCATTTT. It encodes CASSPGLRQPQHF.

The CDR3 DNA follows: TGCGCCAGCAGCAGGCCCGGGGGCACTGAAGCTTTCTTT. This codes for CASSRPGGTEAFF. The rearrangement links TRBV4-1 to TRBJ1-1, with a weak D call TRBD1 (5 bases). The V end was cut by 5 bases, the J end by 4 bases, with 11 bases between. The CDR3 length is 13 residues. Germline values: CDR1 MGHRA, CDR2 YSYEKL.

The chain joins TRBV24-1 to TRBJ2-1; 7 bases are a match to TRBD2. The CDR3 extends over 18 amino acids. The J segment lost 7 bases and the V segment lost 0 bases, leaving 14 bases of the junction unmatched. The germline CDR1 and CDR2 sequences are KGHDR and SFDVKD. The DNA for the CDR3 is TGTGCCACCAGTGATTTGCAGGTGACTAGCTGTAGAGCAAATGAGCAGTTCTTC. Translation: CATSDLQVTSCRANEQFF.

The chain recombines TRBV12-3 or TRBV12-4 with TRBJ2-2; 9 bases align to TRBD2. After removal of 8 bases from V and 2 bases from J, the junction contained 24 bases not matched to a gene. This CDR3 comprises 21 residues. The CDR3 loop is CASGTPTDHSGSVGNTGELFF. The CDR3 DNA follows: TGTGCCAGCGGTACACCTACGGACCATAGCGGGAGTGTGGGTAACACCGGGGAGCTGTTTTTT.

In this sample, this clonotype turned up a few times. The chain carries TRBV29-1 and TRBJ1-2; the D is unclear. The CDR3 sequence is 12 residues long. Trimming stripped 6 bases from V and 7 bases from J, with 15 bases between. Germline loops: CDR1 SQVTM, CDR2 ANQGSEA. The CDR3 DNA reads TGCAGCGTCCGCGTGTCACTTTTTGGCTACACCTTC. Translation gives CSVRVSLFGYTF.

By sample share, this clonotype is medium-sized. The rearrangement links TRBV5-1 to TRBJ1-1; D is perhaps TRBD1 (5 bases). CDR1 is SGHRS, CDR2 YFSETQ, per germline. The V gene lost 1 base and the J gene lost 3 bases, with 10 bases spanning the gap. The CDR3 covers 14 residues. CDR3 loop: CASSLQGSYTEAFF. The CDR3 region has the DNA TGCGCCAGCAGCTTGCAGGGCTCTTACACTGAAGCTTTCTTT.